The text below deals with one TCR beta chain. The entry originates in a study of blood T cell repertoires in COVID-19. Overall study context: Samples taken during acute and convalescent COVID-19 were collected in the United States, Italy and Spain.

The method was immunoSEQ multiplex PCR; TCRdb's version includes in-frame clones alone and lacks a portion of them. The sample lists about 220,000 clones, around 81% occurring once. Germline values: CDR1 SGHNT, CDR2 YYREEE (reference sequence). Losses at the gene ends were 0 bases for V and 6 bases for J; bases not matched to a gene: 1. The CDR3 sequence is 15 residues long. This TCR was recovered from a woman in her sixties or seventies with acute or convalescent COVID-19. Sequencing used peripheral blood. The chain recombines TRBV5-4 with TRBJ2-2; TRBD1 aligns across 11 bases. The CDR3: CASSLEDRGPGELFF. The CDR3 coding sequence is TGTGCCAGCAGCTTGGAGGACAGGGGGCCCGGGGAGCTGTTTTTT.